This T cell receptor (beta chain) was retrieved from a study of cytotoxic CD8 clonotypes in ibrutinib-treated CLL. Trimming shortened V by 2 bases and J by 4 bases, and 9 bases separated the two germline ends. This CDR3 is built from 14 residues. Germline V gene sequence: CDR1 MNHEY, CDR2 SMNVEV (reference sequence). The assay was immunoSEQ multiplex PCR, and TCRdb's table has in-frame clones only and misses some. In the table there are 120,000 to 150,000 clones, around 90% of which are singletons. Findings and caveats of the study: Public clonotypes proved infrequent, and on treatment they shrank or remained steady.

Remarks on this clone: Its antigen is undetermined.

This clonotype originated in a human donor with chronic lymphocytic leukemia. Sequenced here: PBMCs, sampled after 12 months of ibrutinib treatment. The V and J genes are TRBV27 and TRBJ2-1, with D perhaps matching TRBD1 or TRBD2 (6 bases each). DNA of the CDR3: TGTGCCAGCAGTTTACGAGGGGGGTACAATGAGCAGTTCTTC. It encodes CASSLRGGYNEQFF.